This T cell receptor (beta chain) was sequenced during a study of regulatory dendritic cells for organ transplantation. As for the study in general: On day 6, the dendritic cells were exposed to LPS. Study-level findings and limits: Mature dendritic cells appeared to drive more memory CD8+ clonal expansion than regulatory ones.

Turning to this clone: Its specificity is unknown.

Germline V CDR1 and CDR2: ENHRY, SYGVKD. CDR3 length: 14 residues. The V end was cut by 3 bases, the J end by 4 bases, with 12 bases between. Libraries were prepared by immunoSEQ multiplex PCR; TCRdb keeps only in-frame clonotypes and omits some of them. The sample yields about 21,000 clones, roughly 87% seen once. Sorted T cells were CFSE-labeled and cultured 5 days with allogeneic regulatory or mature dendritic cells at 1:10. FACS sorted CD4+ or CD8+ T cells into CD45RA+ naive and CD45RO+ memory. The V gene is TRBV10-3, the J gene TRBJ1-2; D is unresolved. The TCR originated in a human donor in good health. Sequenced material: naive CD4+ T cells from blood cultured with dendritic cells. Subset of the sample: CD45RA+ naive T cells. This chain's CDR3 is CAISEGGVIYGYTF. The CDR3 bases are TGTGCCATCAGTGAAGGTGGGGTAATCTATGGCTACACCTTC.